One sample yielded the 17 T cell receptor beta chains listed below, sequenced in a study of cytomegalovirus exposure and HLA in healthy donors. PCR used 60 Vbeta primers and 13 Jbeta primers. The assay was immunoSEQ multiplex PCR, and TCRdb's table has in-frame clones only and misses some. The sample consists of about 120,000 clones, 60% to 70% of them appearing once. The sample was PBMCs. All receptors derive from a middle-aged woman in good health and CMV-seropositive.

There are a few counts of this clone. This chain uses TRBV5-4 with TRBJ2-7, with 10 nucleotides matching TRBD2. This CDR3 is 15 amino acids long. With V trimmed by 4 bases and J by 6 bases, 10 bases remained unmatched. Germline CDR1 reads SGHNT; CDR2 reads YYREEE (reference sequence). CDR3 protein: CASSQGLAVSAEQYF. DNA for the CDR3: TGTGCCAGCAGCCAAGGACTAGCGGTCTCCGCCGAGCAGTACTTC.

This chain links TRBV18 with TRBJ2-7, with D possibly TRBD1 on 6 matching bases. V shed 4 bases and J shed 0 bases, with 10 bases lying between them. CDR1 and CDR2 from the germline V gene are KGHSH and LQKENI. The CDR3 has 14 amino acids. The CDR3 DNA is TGTGCCAGCTCACGGGACAACCCCTCCTACGAGCAGTACTTC. This gives the protein CASSRDNPSYEQYF.

This chain links TRBV19 with TRBJ1-4; D is unclear. The CDR3 is made up of 16 amino acids. Germline lookup yields CDR1 LNHDA and CDR2 SQIVND (reference sequence). Trimming stripped 4 bases from V and 6 bases from J, with 18 bases between. The CDR3 protein is CASSKLRPQLDEKLFF. CDR3 bases: TGTGCCAGTAGTAAACTTAGGCCGCAGCTAGATGAAAAACTGTTTTTT.

J is TRBJ1-5 and V is TRBV4-1; possibly TRBD1 for D (6 bases). Deletions cut 0 bases from V and 3 bases from J, with 12 bases between. CDR1 MGHRA and CDR2 YSYEKL come from the germline V gene. The CDR3 has 16 amino acids. CDR3 region: CASSQEATGFNQPQHF. The DNA for the CDR3 is TGCGCCAGCAGCCAAGAGGCGACAGGTTTCAATCAGCCCCAGCATTTT.

In this sample, this clone turned up once. The chain uses TRBV5-8 and TRBJ2-5, with a weak D call TRBD2 (6 bases). With 4 bases removed from V and 5 bases from J, the gap between germline ends came to 21 bases. Germline-derived CDR1 and CDR2 are SGHTS and YDEGEE. The CDR3 totals 16 residues. The CDR3 here is CASSRLWGRTSETQYF. DNA of the CDR3: TGTGCCAGCAGCCGCCTGTGGGGGAGAACTAGCGAGACCCAGTACTTC. The complete variable domain, with remaining parts taken from reference TRBV5-8 and TRBJ2-5, reads EAGVTQSPTHLIKTRGQQATLRCSPISGHTSVYWYQQALGLGLQFLLWYDEGEERNRGNFPPRFSGRQFPNYSSELNVNALELEDSALYLCASSRLWGRTSETQYFGPGTRLLVL.

This clone came up once. V gene TRBV7-2 combines with J gene TRBJ1-2; 9 bases line up with TRBD1. After removal of 6 bases from V and 5 bases from J, the junction contained 4 bases not matched to a gene. Germline values: CDR1 SGHTA, CDR2 FQGNSA. The CDR3 is 13 amino acids. The CDR3 is CASSQQGAYGYTF. The CDR3 bases are TGTGCCAGCAGTCAACAGGGGGCTTATGGCTACACCTTC.

CDR3 sequence reads: CASTPRQGADYEQYF. In nucleotides, the CDR3 is TGTGCCAGCACCCCCCGACAGGGGGCTGACTACGAGCAGTACTTC. The chain has TRBV6-1 and TRBJ2-7; 10 bases are a match to TRBD1. There are 15 residues in the CDR3. V was clipped by 7 bases and J by 3 bases; unmatched bases: 9. Per germline, CDR1 MNHNS and CDR2 SASEGT.

This chain connects TRBV10-3 to TRBJ1-1, with 12 nucleotides matching TRBD1. This CDR3 contains 12 residues. Losses at the gene ends were 9 bases for V and 12 bases for J; bases not matched to a gene: 8. CDR1 ENHRY and CDR2 SYGVKD come from the germline V gene. CDR3 residues: CAMGGTGGKSFF. CDR3 bases: TGTGCCATGGGGGGGACAGGGGGCAAGTCTTTCTTT.

This chain uses TRBV7-2 with TRBJ2-3, with 10 bases identical to TRBD2. Per germline, CDR1 SGHTA and CDR2 FQGNSA. With V trimmed by 4 bases and J by 4 bases, 8 bases remained unmatched. The CDR3 loop spans 16 amino acids. The CDR3 DNA is TGTGCCAGCAGCTACCAGCGGGAGGGAGCTGCAGATACGCAGTATTTT. The encoded protein is CASSYQREGAADTQYF.

This chain links TRBV7-8 with TRBJ1-5, with D possibly being TRBD1 (5 bases). The CDR3 is 13 amino acids. The V gene lost 4 bases and the J gene lost 5 bases, with 9 bases spanning the gap. Germline V CDR1 and CDR2: SGHVS, FQNEAQ. The CDR3 coding sequence is TGTGCCAGCAGCTCAGGCAGGGATCAGCCCCAGCATTTT. As protein: CASSSGRDQPQHF.

This chain links TRBV15 with TRBJ2-1, with 13 bases fitting TRBD2. The CDR3 is made up of 18 amino acids. Germline V gene sequence: CDR1 LNHNV, CDR2 YYDKDF (reference sequence). V was pared by 0 bases and J by 2 bases, with 4 bases of the junction left unmatched. The CDR3 is CATSRDVGLAGPYNEQFF. The CDR3 region has the DNA TGTGCCACCAGCAGAGACGTGGGACTAGCGGGGCCCTACAATGAGCAGTTCTTC.

This clone has just a few counts. The V call is TRBV27, the J call TRBJ2-7, with D perhaps matching TRBD2 (5 bases). CDR1 is MNHEY and CDR2 is SMNVEV in the germline V gene (reference sequence). This CDR3 has 13 amino acids. Trimming removed 5 bases at V and 3 bases at J, with 11 bases between. CDR3 protein: CASSQAAVYEQYF. For the CDR3, the DNA is TGTGCCAGCAGTCAAGCGGCGGTCTACGAGCAGTACTTC.

This clone was seen more than once but under ten times. The rearrangement links TRBV15 to TRBJ2-1; 7 bases match TRBD2. V was clipped by 0 bases and J by 2 bases; unmatched bases: 22. The CDR3 sequence is 22 residues long. Germline V lookup: CDR1 LNHNV, CDR2 YYDKDF (reference sequence). DNA of the CDR3: TGTGCCACCAGCAGAGATAACCCCCTGATTGACCGTTCCGGGGGGACCTACAATGAGCAGTTCTTC. Its protein is CATSRDNPLIDRSGGTYNEQFF.

CDR3 amino acids: CSVDGGGNGYTF. The CDR3 DNA reads as TGCAGCGTTGACGGGGGGGGAAATGGCTACACCTTC. The chain links TRBV29-1 to TRBJ1-2; a weak D match, TRBD1 (5 bases). The V end lost 3 bases, the J end lost 6 bases, and 11 bases lay between the germline ends. CDR1 SQVTM and CDR2 ANQGSEA come from the germline V gene. This CDR3 is 12 amino acids long.

The rearrangement joins TRBV30 to TRBJ1-2; no clear D. V shed 4 bases and J shed 0 bases, with 3 bases lying between them. Germline-derived CDR1 and CDR2 are GTSNPN and SVGIG (reference sequence). This CDR3 contains 11 residues. CDR3 amino acids: CAWTANYGYTF. The CDR3 DNA reads as TGTGCCTGGACTGCTAACTATGGCTACACCTTC.

The CDR3 loop is CAIRGENSGDTGELFF. Written as DNA, the CDR3 is TGTGCCATCAGAGGAGAGAATAGCGGAGACACCGGGGAGCTGTTTTTT. This chain links TRBV10-3 with TRBJ2-2; D may be TRBD2 (6 bases). Germline loops: CDR1 ENHRY, CDR2 SYGVKD. The CDR3 extends over 16 amino acids. The V gene lost 6 bases and the J gene lost 3 bases, with 17 bases spanning the gap.

Concerning this clone itself: A read error may produce the germline difference seen at one junction end. The sample carries other DNA sequences with the same CDR3. The chain has TRBV9 and TRBJ2-7; TRBD2 matches at 9 bases. The CDR3 extends over 17 amino acids. Germline-derived CDR1 and CDR2 are SGDLS and YYNGEE. The CDR3 loop is CASSPTPVGLAGPEQYF. The CDR3 bases are TGTGCCAGCAGCCCAACCCCGGTGGGGCTAGCGGGGCCCGAGCAGTATTTC.